A single sample gave rise to the 5 T cell receptor beta chains below, sequenced in a study of identical twins. From the 5' RACE reads, TCRdb called clonotypes with MiXCR, one entry per CDR3 protein. This sample has some 900,000 distinct CDR3 sequences, with roughly an eighth found just once. These data also featured in a second study, about yellow fever vaccine responses in identical twins.

The source material was PBMCs. The origin of the receptors is a woman aged 18-29 years in good health.

This clonotype has a count of ten or more. The rearrangement links TRBV4-1 to TRBJ1-5; no firm D call. The CDR3 is 16 residues long. Trimming took off 0 bases at V and 4 bases at J, with 13 bases between the two ends. The germline V gene has CDR1 MGHRA and CDR2 YSYEKL. The CDR3: CASSQDLWTGNQPQHF. The CDR3 DNA sequence: TGCGCCAGCAGCCAAGATCTCTGGACGGGAAATCAGCCCCAGCATTTT.

V and J are TRBV7-9 and TRBJ2-1, with 7 bases fitting TRBD2. The CDR3 is 15 residues long. Germline CDR1 reads SEHNR; CDR2 reads FQNEAQ (reference sequence). V lost 5 bases and J lost 10; bases outside the gene matches: 14. The CDR3: CASSPPLTREGEQFF. CDR3 nucleotides: TGTGCCAGCAGCCCCCCCCTGACTAGGGAGGGCGAGCAGTTCTTC.

This chain links TRBV15 with TRBJ2-7, with 8 bases identical to TRBD1. This CDR3 has 17 residues. Germline lookup yields CDR1 LNHNV and CDR2 YYDKDF (reference sequence). The V segment lost 0 bases and the J segment 7 bases; nucleotides outside the gene matches: 14. CDR3 in amino acids: CATSRETTRGRIGEQYV. CDR3 nucleotide sequence: TGTGCCACCAGCAGAGAGACAACCAGGGGGCGAATTGGGGAGCAGTACGTC.

This clonotype was detected only a few times. The rearrangement joins TRBV5-1 to TRBJ1-6; TRBD1 is a possible D gene (5 bases). The CDR3 runs to 14 residues. Trimming removed 6 bases from V and 8 bases from J, with 15 bases in between. The germline V gene has CDR1 SGHRS and CDR2 YFSETQ. Here the CDR3 DNA reads TGCGCCAGCAAACTGGGGCAGGCGGATTCACCCCTCCACTTT. Protein sequence: CASKLGQADSPLHF.

The chain carries TRBV11-2 and TRBJ2-7, with D hard to call. V lost 2 bases and J lost 0, with 8 bases in between. This CDR3 contains 14 residues. CDR1 and CDR2 (germline): SGHAT, FQNNGV. CDR3 sequence (DNA): TGTGCCAGCAGCTTAACGCTACCCTCCTACGAGCAGTACTTC. Amino acid sequence: CASSLTLPSYEQYF.